The 4 T cell receptor beta chains below were found in one sample sequenced in a study of post-analysis software for immune sequencing data (dated by TCRdb to the mid-2010s). The full study reports these points: Roughly 5 TRBV segments, including TRBV5-6, TRBV5-1 and TRBV20-1, were significantly more frequent in patients than controls.

These receptors lack a known antigen. Preparation of the library involved PCR. Instrument used: Illumina HiSeq 2500. To reduce PCR and sequencing biases, unique molecular identifiers were incorporated into the TCR beta cDNA libraries. The public reads were run again by TCRdb, first through fastp at Q25 and then through MiXCR, and only productive beta chains were kept. Each CDR3 protein gets just one entry, which takes the most common genes and DNA from the rows behind it. This sample holds about 770,000 distinct CDR3 sequences; 40% to 55% were observed only once. 4.9% of the sample is held by the ten biggest clonotypes. Sequenced: blood. The source of these receptors is a girl between 5 and 17 years old with multiple sclerosis.

This clonotype came up a few times. In DNA, the CDR3 is TGTGCCAGCTCACCGGAGCGGTACAATGAGCAGTTCTTC. Its translation: CASSPERYNEQFF. The chain joins TRBV18 to TRBJ2-1, with D possibly TRBD2 on 5 matching bases. Per germline, CDR1 KGHSH and CDR2 LQKENI. The V end was cut by 3 bases, the J end by 4 bases, with 7 bases between. The length of the CDR3 is 13 residues.

Of note for this clonotype: One junction end does not reproduce the germline sequence, and a read error may be involved. The rearrangement links TRBV6-5 to TRBJ1-1; D is uncertain. The length of the CDR3 is 15 residues. The germline V gene has CDR1 MNHEY and CDR2 SVGAGI. The DNA of the CDR3 is TGTGCCAGCAGTTACTCCGAGGTGGAGGCCACTGAAGCTTTCTTC. This gives the protein CASSYSEVEATEAFF.

This chain joins TRBV30 and TRBJ1-2, with a tentative D call TRBD1 (5 bases). Per germline, CDR1 GTSNPN and CDR2 SVGIG (reference sequence). The CDR3 has 13 residues. V was pared by 0 bases and J by 10 bases, with 15 bases between. The CDR3 coding sequence is TGTGCCTGGAGTGTGCAGGGTGGAACCGTCTACACCTTC. Encoded protein: CAWSVQGGTVYTF.

The rearrangement uses TRBV20-1 and TRBJ2-5; 12 bases are a match to TRBD2. The DNA end is more similar to TRBJ2-7, so the J call may be wrong. The germline V gene has CDR1 DFQATT and CDR2 SNEGSKA (reference sequence). This CDR3 contains 14 residues. CDR3: CSASGLAGNYEQYF. The CDR3 DNA follows: TGCAGTGCCTCCGGACTAGCGGGAAACTACGAGCAGTACTTC.